This T cell receptor (beta chain) is from a study of control samples from healthy donors and cancer patients. This CDR3 region has 13 residues. TCRdb keeps only in-frame clones here, not all; method: immunoSEQ multiplex PCR. The sample includes about 88,000 clones, 85% to 95% seen only once; the top ten take approximately 7.9%. The TCR comes from a man aged 18 to 35 in good health. The sample taken for sequencing was blood. The rearrangement links TRBV21-1 to TRBJ2-7. TRBV21-1 is described as a pseudogene. CDR3: CARYQQSSYEQYF. As DNA, the CDR3 is TGTGCCAGATACCAGCAGAGCTCCTACGAGCAGTACTTC.